These T cell receptor beta chains were read from a single sample in a study of T cell responses to AZD1222 COVID-19 vaccine. This table comes from immunoSEQ multiplex PCR, and its TCRdb copy is limited to in-frame clones, with some not included. In the table there are some 120,000 clones, roughly 85% of which are singletons. Sample: peripheral blood, taken on day 0 of AZD1222 vaccination. These receptors originate from an adult in good health. CDR3s include the opening cysteine and the closing phenylalanine or tryptophan. A D gene is named only where the DNA matches it firmly. A clone size is listed for some rows: how often the clone was seen (once, few, many), or a class if it is expanded.

size | J | V | D | CDR3 | DNA
. | TRBJ1-1 | TRBV5-1 | . | CASSLVLTGESEAFF | TGCGCCAGCAGCTTGGTTTTGACAGGCGAGAGCGAAGCTTTCTTT
. | TRBJ2-1 | TRBV19 | . | CASAWRAGRGNEQFF | TGTGCCAGTGCATGGAGGGCCGGGCGGGGCAATGAGCAGTTCTTC
medium-sized | TRBJ1-5 | TRBV6-1 | . | CASSEALTAYSNQPQHF | TGTGCCAGCAGTGAAGCGCTGACAGCTTATAGCAATCAGCCCCAGCATTTT
. | TRBJ2-7 | TRBV3-1/TRBV3-2 | . | CASSPIWSSYEQYF | TGTGCCAGCAGCCCTATCTGGAGCTCCTACGAGCAGTACTTC
. | TRBJ1-2 | TRBV9 | TRBD1 | CASESTGLRGQIYGYTF | TGTGCCAGTGAAAGTACGGGGCTCAGGGGGCAGATATATGGCTACACCTTC
. | TRBJ1-2 | TRBV30 | . | CAWSRLFYGYTF | TGTGCCTGGAGCCGTCTATTCTATGGCTACACCTTC
. | TRBJ1-5 | TRBV28 | . | CASRFGSNQPQHF | TGTGCCAGCAGGTTTGGGAGCAATCAGCCCCAGCATTTT
. | TRBJ2-2 | TRBV7-3 | . | CASSLTGGAETGELFF | TGTGCCAGCAGCTTAACCGGGGGCGCAGAAACCGGGGAGCTGTTTTTT
once | TRBJ2-7 | TRBV5-6 | . | CASSLRGGLYEQYF | TGTGCCAGCAGCTTGAGGGGTGGACTCTACGAGCAGTACTTC
few | TRBJ2-7 | TRBV11-3 | TRBD2 | CASSFSGGPYEQYF | TGTGCCAGCAGCTTTTCGGGAGGGCCCTACGAGCAGTACTTC
. | TRBJ2-3 | TRBV4-3 | TRBD1 | CASSRGQGASTDTQYF | TGCGCCAGCAGCCGGGGACAGGGGGCTAGCACAGATACGCAGTATTTT
. | TRBJ2-3 | TRBV5-1 | TRBD2 | CASSSMAGTSGTDTQYF | TGCGCCAGCAGCTCTATGGCCGGGACTAGCGGCACAGATACGCAGTATTTT
few | TRBJ1-5 | TRBV6-4 | . | CASSDGDGGNQPQHF | TGTGCCAGCAGTGACGGGGATGGGGGCAATCAGCCCCAGCATTTT
. | TRBJ1-5 | TRBV4-1 | TRBD1 | CASSDGQDNQPQHF | TGCGCCAGCAGCGACGGACAGGACAATCAGCCCCAGCATTTT
. | TRBJ1-1 | TRBV3-1/TRBV3-2 | . | CASSQTPGGGILQF | TGTGCCAGCAGCCAGACACCGGGAGGGGGAATACTCCAGTTT
. | TRBJ1-1 | TRBV11-2 | TRBD1 | CASSSLRDSLMNTEAFF | TGTGCCAGCAGCTCACTTCGGGACAGCCTCATGAACACTGAAGCTTTCTTT
. | TRBJ1-2 | TRBV2 | TRBD1 | CASSDRAANYGYTF | TGTGCCAGCAGCGACAGGGCCGCTAACTATGGCTACACCTTC
. | TRBJ1-1 | TRBV6-5 | TRBD1 | CASGPTGRAEAFF | TGTGCCAGCGGTCCGACAGGGAGGGCTGAAGCTTTCTTT
. | TRBJ2-3 | TRBV18 | TRBD2 | CASSREGDTQYF | TGTGCCAGCTCACGGGAGGGTGATACGCAGTATTTT
few | TRBJ1-2 | TRBV20-1 | . | CSANWEYGYTF | TGCAGTGCTAATTGGGAGTATGGCTACACCTTC
. | TRBJ2-5 | TRBV6-5 | TRBD1 | CASTSDRAETQYF | TGTGCCAGCACCTCCGACAGGGCAGAGACCCAGTACTTC
. | TRBJ1-1 | TRBV7-9 | . | CASSLGVDTEAFF | TGTGCCAGCAGCTTAGGGGTTGACACTGAAGCTTTCTTT
. | TRBJ2-5 | TRBV24-1 | . | CATSDYTRGSQETQYF | TGTGCCACCAGTGATTACACTAGGGGATCACAAGAGACCCAGTACTTC
. | TRBJ2-3 | TRBV24-1 | . | CATSEGRRNTDTQYF | TGTGCCACCAGTGAAGGACGGAGAAACACAGATACGCAGTATTTT
. | TRBJ2-7 | TRBV5-4 | TRBD1 | CASSEPGQGIPYEQYF | TGTGCCAGCAGCGAGCCGGGACAGGGTATTCCCTACGAGCAGTACTTC
. | TRBJ2-3 | TRBV29-1 | . | CSVEVRDTQYF | TGCAGCGTTGAAGTGCGAGATACGCAGTATTTT
. | TRBJ2-7 | TRBV20-1 | . | CSASNGGLTTYEQYF | TGCAGTGCTAGTAACGGGGGGCTTACCACCTACGAGCAGTACTTC
. | TRBJ2-7 | TRBV30 | . | CAWSPTLGEQYF | TGTGCCTGGAGTCCAACTCTAGGCGAGCAGTACTTC
. | TRBJ1-4 | TRBV19 | . | CASRWGDPTNEKLFF | TGTGCCAGTAGGTGGGGAGATCCAACTAATGAAAAACTGTTTTTT
few | TRBJ1-4 | TRBV23-1 | . | CASSQSLREKLFF | TGCGCCAGCAGTCAATCGTTGAGGGAAAAACTGTTTTTT
. | TRBJ2-7 | TRBV6-5 | TRBD2 | CARIAGGIYEQYF | TGTGCCAGAATAGCGGGAGGAATCTACGAGCAGTACTTC